This is a list of T cell receptor beta chains from one sample in a study of blood T cell repertoires in COVID-19. Profiled with immunoSEQ multiplex PCR; TCRdb holds only in-frame clones, not every one. This table holds 30,000 to 40,000 clones, 90% to 95% found once. The sample was peripheral blood. The receptor source for this set is a male donor with active COVID-19. Both conserved end residues are part of each CDR3. Each record gives: V gene, D gene, clone size, J gene, CDR3 protein, CDR3 DNA. The D gene is left open where the match is weak. The size entry is marked missing in some rows and otherwise reads once, few, many or a size class.

v_call: TRBV27; d_call: TRBD1; clone_size: NA; j_call: TRBJ2-7; cdr3_aa: CASSTDRVGQYF; cdr3_nt: TGTGCCAGCAGCACAGACAGGGTTGGGCAGTACTTC
v_call: TRBV5-4; d_call: NA; clone_size: NA; j_call: TRBJ2-5; cdr3_aa: CASSLDGGETQYF; cdr3_nt: TGTGCCAGCAGCTTAGATGGGGGGGAGACCCAGTACTTC
v_call: TRBV6-1; d_call: NA; clone_size: NA; j_call: TRBJ2-1; cdr3_aa: CASSEIHRLNEQFF; cdr3_nt: TGTGCCAGCAGTGAAATCCACAGGCTAAATGAGCAGTTCTTC
v_call: TRBV7-2; d_call: TRBD2; clone_size: NA; j_call: TRBJ2-1; cdr3_aa: CASSFYGGASYNEQFF; cdr3_nt: TGTGCCAGCAGCTTCTACGGGGGGGCCTCCTACAATGAGCAGTTCTTC
v_call: TRBV3-1/TRBV3-2; d_call: NA; clone_size: NA; j_call: TRBJ2-7; cdr3_aa: CASSPLQFSYEQYF; cdr3_nt: TGTGCCAGCAGCCCCCTACAGTTCTCCTACGAGCAGTACTTC
v_call: TRBV18; d_call: TRBD1; clone_size: NA; j_call: TRBJ2-7; cdr3_aa: CASSLAGGTGVYEQYF; cdr3_nt: TGTGCCAGCTCCCTCGCGGGTGGGACAGGGGTCTACGAGCAGTACTTC
v_call: TRBV4-3; d_call: TRBD2; clone_size: NA; j_call: TRBJ2-7; cdr3_aa: CASSLFRGGPYEQYF; cdr3_nt: TGCGCCAGCAGCCTCTTCCGGGGGGGCCCCTACGAGCAGTACTTC
v_call: TRBV19; d_call: TRBD2; clone_size: NA; j_call: TRBJ2-7; cdr3_aa: CASRASGGSYEQYF; cdr3_nt: TGTGCCAGTAGAGCTAGCGGGGGGAGTTACGAGCAGTACTTC
v_call: TRBV30; d_call: TRBD2; clone_size: NA; j_call: TRBJ2-5; cdr3_aa: CAWRVAGGRETQYF; cdr3_nt: TGTGCCTGGAGAGTAGCGGGGGGGCGGGAGACCCAGTACTTC
v_call: TRBV11-2; d_call: NA; clone_size: NA; j_call: TRBJ1-6; cdr3_aa: CASSFRRDNSPLHF; cdr3_nt: TGTGCCAGCAGCTTCAGGAGGGATAATTCACCCCTCCACTTT
v_call: TRBV3-1/TRBV3-2; d_call: NA; clone_size: NA; j_call: TRBJ1-4; cdr3_aa: CASSQAQGSNEKLFF; cdr3_nt: TGTGCCAGCAGCCAAGCGCAGGGAAGTAATGAAAAACTGTTTTTT
v_call: TRBV5-6; d_call: TRBD1; clone_size: once; j_call: TRBJ1-2; cdr3_aa: CASSRPGGASYGYTF; cdr3_nt: TGTGCCAGCAGCCGGCCAGGGGGCGCCAGCTATGGCTACACCTTC
v_call: TRBV5-1; d_call: TRBD1; clone_size: NA; j_call: TRBJ2-4; cdr3_aa: CASSNSPGQVENIQYF; cdr3_nt: TGCGCCAGCAGCAACTCCCCGGGACAGGTGGAAAACATTCAGTACTTC
v_call: TRBV7-3; d_call: NA; clone_size: NA; j_call: TRBJ1-1; cdr3_aa: CASSPNTMNTEAFF; cdr3_nt: TGTGCCAGCAGCCCCAACACTATGAACACTGAAGCTTTCTTT
v_call: TRBV18; d_call: NA; clone_size: NA; j_call: TRBJ2-3; cdr3_aa: CASAGTGIASTDTQYF; cdr3_nt: TGTGCCAGCGCAGGTACAGGGATTGCGAGCACAGATACGCAGTATTTT
v_call: TRBV4-3; d_call: TRBD1; clone_size: NA; j_call: TRBJ2-7; cdr3_aa: CASSQDGRGLFEQYF; cdr3_nt: TGCGCCAGCAGCCAAGACGGTAGGGGGCTGTTCGAGCAGTACTTC
v_call: TRBV2; d_call: TRBD1; clone_size: NA; j_call: TRBJ1-1; cdr3_aa: CASSTGQGREAFF; cdr3_nt: TGTGCCAGCAGTACCGGACAGGGCCGGGAAGCTTTCTTT
v_call: TRBV5-1; d_call: NA; clone_size: NA; j_call: TRBJ2-2; cdr3_aa: CASSLAPGLNTGELFF; cdr3_nt: TGCGCCAGCAGCTTGGCCCCGGGACTTAACACCGGGGAGCTGTTTTTT
v_call: TRBV7-2; d_call: NA; clone_size: NA; j_call: TRBJ2-5; cdr3_aa: CASSPTGRYETQYF; cdr3_nt: TGTGCCAGCAGTCCGACGGGGAGATACGAGACCCAGTACTTC
v_call: TRBV7-2; d_call: NA; clone_size: NA; j_call: TRBJ2-7; cdr3_aa: CASSTPPGGLPEQYF; cdr3_nt: TGTGCCAGCAGCACCCCCCCAGGAGGCCTTCCCGAGCAGTACTTC
v_call: TRBV6-5; d_call: TRBD2; clone_size: NA; j_call: TRBJ2-7; cdr3_aa: CATRGVADSYEQYF; cdr3_nt: TGTGCCACCCGGGGGGTAGCGGATTCCTACGAGCAGTACTTC
v_call: TRBV6-2/TRBV6-3; d_call: NA; clone_size: NA; j_call: TRBJ1-1; cdr3_aa: CASSYASGKSEAFF; cdr3_nt: TGTGCCAGCAGTTACGCGTCAGGGAAGTCTGAAGCTTTCTTT
v_call: TRBV7-2; d_call: NA; clone_size: NA; j_call: TRBJ1-2; cdr3_aa: CASSSRSNYGYTF; cdr3_nt: TGTGCCAGCAGCTCCAGAAGTAACTATGGCTACACCTTC
v_call: TRBV7-2; d_call: TRBD2; clone_size: NA; j_call: TRBJ2-7; cdr3_aa: CASSPTPGLAAASSYEQYF; cdr3_nt: TGTGCCAGCAGCCCGACTCCGGGACTAGCGGCGGCGAGCTCCTACGAGCAGTACTTC